These 25 T cell receptor beta chains originate from one sample sequenced in a study of patients and donors after allogeneic stem cell transplantation. TCRdb redid the calling of the RT-PCR reads with MiXCR, one entry per CDR3 protein. The sample holds about 960,000 distinct CDR3 sequences, more than 15% seen once. The sample was blood, either unsorted or a sorted T cell fraction (not recorded which). These receptors were collected from a human donor who was either an allogeneic HSCT recipient or a stem cell or donor lymphocyte infusion donor (not recorded which). It is not recorded whose cells these are; they may come from a transplant donor.

This clonotype was seen only a few times. The gene calls are TRBV13 and TRBJ1-1, with a possible D match to TRBD1 (6 bases). There are 15 residues in the CDR3. Trimming left V 5 bases short and J 1 base short, with 14 bases between. The germline gives CDR1 PRHDT, CDR2 FYEKMQ (reference sequence). The CDR3 DNA reads as TGTGCCAGCAGCCAACTAACAGGGAGGAACACTGAAGCTTTCTTT. Residues: CASSQLTGRNTEAFF.

The rearrangement joins TRBV28 to TRBJ2-1; tentative D call: TRBD1 (5 bases). Per the germline V gene, CDR1 is MDHEN and CDR2 is SYDVKM. Trimming took 3 bases from V and 12 from J, leaving 18 bases between them. The CDR3 runs to 14 residues. CDR3 residues: CASSFSATERGQFF. The CDR3 coding sequence is TGTGCCAGCAGTTTTAGTGCAACGGAAAGGGGGCAGTTCTTC. Full variable domain (remainder filled in from reference TRBV28 and TRBJ2-1): DVKVTQSSRYLVKRTGEKVFLECVQDMDHENMFWYRQDPGLGLRLIYFSYDVKMKEKGDIPEGYSVSREKKERFSLILESASTNQTSMYLCASSFSATERGQFFGPGTRLTVL.

V usage is TRBV4-1 and J usage is TRBJ2-2; TRBD1 matches at 8 bases. V lost 8 bases and J lost 0; bases outside the gene matches: 11. From germline, CDR1 is MGHRA and CDR2 YSYEKL. This CDR3 has 17 residues. Written as DNA, the CDR3 is TGCGCCAGCGGCGACAGGGGACGGGTCTCGAACACCGGGGAGCTGTTTTTT. Protein sequence: CASGDRGRVSNTGELFF.

This clonotype was counted a few times. The chain recombines TRBV7-9 with TRBJ2-1; 7 positions agree with TRBD2. The CDR3 consists of 14 residues. Germline V lookup: CDR1 SEHNR, CDR2 FQNEAQ (reference sequence). Trimming removed 7 bases from V and 3 bases from J; junction bases left unmatched: 6. The CDR3 loop is CASNISGFYNEQFF. The CDR3 DNA reads TGTGCCAGCAACATTAGCGGGTTCTACAATGAGCAGTTCTTC.

This clonotype has more than one count but fewer than ten. The chain links TRBV4-1 to TRBJ2-3, with TRBD1 as a possible D gene (6 bases). Germline V lookup: CDR1 MGHRA, CDR2 YSYEKL. Deletions cut 0 bases from V and 0 bases from J, with 16 bases between. The CDR3 has 18 amino acids. The CDR3 DNA follows: TGCGCCAGCAGCCAAGATTTTGGGGGCCTCCCTAGCACAGATACGCAGTATTTT. Its protein is CASSQDFGGLPSTDTQYF.

The V and J genes are TRBV7-9 and TRBJ2-1; a weak D match, TRBD2 (6 bases). CDR3 length: 16 amino acids. V lost 3 bases, J lost 5 bases, and 17 bases lay in between. The germline CDR1 and CDR2 sequences are SEHNR and FQNEAQ (reference sequence). CDR3 sequence (DNA): TGTGCCAGCAGCTTTGGACCCCGGGGGACCAACAATGAGCAGTTCTTC. Translating gives CASSFGPRGTNNEQFF.

V is TRBV25-1 and J is TRBJ1-4, with a tentative D call TRBD1 (5 bases). Germline V gene sequence: CDR1 MGHDK, CDR2 SYGVNS. The V end was cut by 4 bases, the J end by 6 bases, with 15 bases between. This CDR3 is 15 amino acids long. CDR3 nucleotides: TGTGCCAGCAGTGTTACGAGGGGTGGGTATGAAAAACTGTTTTTT. It yields the protein CASSVTRGGYEKLFF.

In this sample, this clonotype turned up a few times. V usage is TRBV2 and J usage is TRBJ1-4; D is ambiguous. Germline-derived CDR1 and CDR2 are SNHLY and FYNNEI. CDR3 size: 13 residues. Trimming removed 4 bases at V and 7 bases at J, with 10 bases between. The CDR3 sequence is CASSGGYGEKLFF. CDR3 in DNA: TGTGCCAGCAGTGGAGGGTACGGTGAAAAACTGTTTTTT.

This clonotype was counted ten times or more. The chain uses TRBV4-3 and TRBJ1-2; the match to TRBD1 covers 8 bases. The CDR3 spans 17 residues. Germline V gene sequence: CDR1 LGHNA, CDR2 YSLEER. The junction had 8 bases not matched to a gene; V was cut back by 0 bases and J by 2 bases. CDR3 in amino acids: CASSQDLGQGANYGYTF. The CDR3 DNA reads as TGCGCCAGCAGCCAAGATCTGGGGCAGGGGGCGAACTATGGCTACACCTTC.

V and J are TRBV10-3 and TRBJ1-3, with D perhaps matching TRBD1 (5 bases). The CDR3 runs to 17 residues. The germline V and J ends were trimmed by 0 bases and 4 bases, with 16 bases remaining between them. Germline CDR1 is ENHRY and CDR2 is SYGVKD. In DNA, the CDR3 is TGTGCCATCAGTGAGTCTGGGACGGCGGCGCTGGGAAACACCATATATTTT. Translation: CAISESGTAALGNTIYF.

The chain couples TRBV5-4 to TRBJ2-3; a possible D gene is TRBD2 (6 bases). The CDR3 runs 15 residues. Trimming removed 2 bases from V and 4 bases from J, with 14 bases in between. The germline V gene has CDR1 SGHNT and CDR2 YYREEE (reference sequence). Here the CDR3 DNA reads TGTGCCAGCAGCTTTTCCGGGACGGGGGCAGATACGCAGTATTTT. It yields the protein CASSFSGTGADTQYF.

This chain joins TRBV21-1 and TRBJ2-7; the D call in the table, TRBD2, was not verified against the DNA. TRBV21-1 is a pseudogene segment. This CDR3 has 12 amino acids. The chain's CDR3 is CCRTSGLYEQYF. CDR3 in DNA: TGTTGCCGAACTAGCGGGCTCTACGAGCAGTACTTC.

This clonotype was counted a few times. The J gene is TRBJ2-3, the V gene TRBV29-1, with TRBD1 identical over 12 bases. The germline V gene has CDR1 SQVTM and CDR2 ANQGSEA. The CDR3 extends over 13 amino acids. The ends lost 7 bases at V and 5 bases at J; junction bases unmatched: 4. In nucleotides, the CDR3 is TGCAGCGCCGGGACAGGGGGCGTAGATACGCAGTATTTT. Translated, it gives CSAGTGGVDTQYF.

This clonotype was recorded a few times. The J gene is TRBJ1-6, the V gene TRBV20-1, with a possible D match to TRBD1 (5 bases). Germline V lookup: CDR1 DFQATT, CDR2 SNEGSKA (reference sequence). V was pared by 2 bases and J by 9 bases, with 11 bases between. The CDR3 runs to 13 residues. This CDR3 reads CSARIPGGSPLHF. The CDR3 DNA is TGCAGTGCTAGAATTCCGGGGGGTTCACCCCTCCACTTT.

The chain uses TRBV5-1 and TRBJ1-2; 8 bases are shared with TRBD1. The CDR3 runs 15 residues. Germline V gene lookup returns CDR1 SGHRS and CDR2 YFSETQ. The V segment lost 2 bases and the J segment 2 bases; nucleotides outside the gene matches: 5. DNA for the CDR3: TGCGCCAGCAGCTTTACGGGACAGGAGAACTATGGCTACACCTTC. Residues: CASSFTGQENYGYTF.

This clonotype was picked up one time. The chain joins TRBV18 to TRBJ2-1; D not resolved. Per the germline V gene, CDR1 is KGHSH and CDR2 is LQKENI. The length of the CDR3 is 14 residues. Trimming took 4 bases from V and 4 from J, leaving 11 bases between them. CDR3 DNA sequence: TGTGCCAGCTCACGCCGGGTCAGATACAATGAGCAGTTCTTC. It translates to CASSRRVRYNEQFF.

This chain uses TRBV4-2 with TRBJ1-3; TRBD1 is a possible D gene (6 bases). V lost 4 bases to trimming and J lost 4 bases, with 11 bases between them. The V gene's germline CDR1 is LGHNA and CDR2 YNFKEQ. The CDR3 runs to 14 residues. The CDR3 nucleotides are TGTGCCAGCAGCCTCAACAGGGAGGGAAACACCATATATTTT. This sequence encodes CASSLNREGNTIYF.

V gene TRBV9 combines with J gene TRBJ2-6, with TRBD1 matching 8 bases. Germline values: CDR1 SGDLS, CDR2 YYNGEE. The CDR3 has 16 residues. The ends lost 3 bases at V and 3 bases at J; junction bases unmatched: 5. CDR3 nucleotide sequence: TGTGCCAGCAGCGAGGACAGGGTGTATGGGGCCAACGTCCTGACTTTC. The encoded protein is CASSEDRVYGANVLTF. Looking up the rest from reference TRBV9 and TRBJ2-6 gives the full variable domain: DSGVTQTPKHLITATGQRVTLRCSPRSGDLSVYWYQQSLDQGLQFLIQYYNGEERAKGNILERFSAQQFPDLHSELNLSSLELGDSALYFCASSEDRVYGANVLTFGAGSRLTVL.

This clonotype has ten or more counts. V and J are TRBV12-3 or TRBV12-4 and TRBJ1-2; unclear D gene. The CDR3 length is 12 residues. Deletions cut 6 bases from V and 5 bases from J, with 10 bases between. CDR3 sequence reads: CASSRERYGYTF. The CDR3 DNA reads TGTGCCAGCAGCCGGGAAAGATATGGCTACACCTTC.

This clonotype turned up a few times. The chain has TRBV27 and TRBJ1-1, with D unclear. Per the germline V gene, CDR1 is MNHEY and CDR2 is SMNVEV (reference sequence). V was pared by 0 bases and J by 7 bases, with 9 bases between. The CDR3 runs 13 residues. CDR3 in DNA: TGTGCCAGCAGTTTATCGTTGGCAAATGAAGCTTTCTTT. It encodes CASSLSLANEAFF.

V gene TRBV7-2 combines with J gene TRBJ2-1; the D gene is possibly TRBD2 (6 bases). Germline V CDR1 and CDR2: SGHTA, FQGNSA. The CDR3 sequence is 16 residues long. V lost 7 bases to trimming and J lost 3 bases, with 19 bases between them. The CDR3 sequence is CASTSGRRGRYNEQFF. Written as DNA, the CDR3 is TGTGCCAGCACCAGCGGTAGGCGGGGCCGCTACAATGAGCAGTTCTTC.

This clonotype was seen a few times. This sequence joins TRBV5-1 and TRBJ2-7; D assignment may be TRBD1 or TRBD2 (5 bases each). Germline V gene data show CDR1 as SGHRS and CDR2 as YFSETQ. V gave up 2 bases and J gave up 5 bases, with 14 bases separating them. The CDR3 has 14 amino acids. For the CDR3, the DNA is TGCGCCAGCAGCTTCTCCGGGACCTCGAACGAGCAGTACTTC. It translates to CASSFSGTSNEQYF.

The chain is built from TRBV27 and TRBJ1-2; tentatively, D is TRBD1 (5 bases). V was cut by 4 bases and J by 8 bases, with 11 bases left in between. This CDR3 spans 12 amino acids. The germline gives CDR1 MNHEY, CDR2 SMNVEV (reference sequence). The CDR3 DNA is TGTGCCAGCAGTTGGGGAGGGGACGGCTACACCTTC. Translated, it gives CASSWGGDGYTF.

J is TRBJ2-1 and V is TRBV27; 7 bases are a match to TRBD2. This CDR3 spans 12 amino acids. The V segment lost 3 bases and the J segment 8 bases; nucleotides outside the gene matches: 1. Germline lookup yields CDR1 MNHEY and CDR2 SMNVEV (reference sequence). The CDR3 sequence: CASSFAGDEQFF. The CDR3 nucleotides read TGTGCCAGCAGTTTCGCGGGGGATGAGCAGTTCTTC.

This clonotype was counted between two and nine times. The chain has TRBV5-1 and TRBJ2-1, with TRBD2 identical over 7 bases. J lost 8 bases, V lost 3 bases, and 2 bases had no gene match. The CDR3 spans 12 residues. CDR1 and CDR2 (germline): SGHRS, YFSETQ. The CDR3 bases are TGCGCCAGCAGCTCGACTAGCCATGAGCAGTTCTTC. Protein product: CASSSTSHEQFF.